This T cell receptor beta chain was sequenced for a study of T cell responses to AZD1222 COVID-19 vaccine. Points from the study as a whole: Unmutated variant regions are reportedly the target of nearly half of TCRs that are spike-specific. Two AZD1222 doses significantly raised spike-specific TCR breadth and depth over controls. At 160-218 and 743-854, vaccine-associated CD4 TCRs were dominant, and they spanned spike.

Method: immunoSEQ multiplex PCR; TCRdb's copy keeps in-frame clones and lacks some. This sample has about 150,000 clones, with about nine tenths found just once. On this clone itself: As yet, its antigen is unknown.

The V gene's germline CDR1 is DFQATT and CDR2 SNEGSKA (reference sequence). The V and J ends lost 3 bases and 8 bases, in that order; junction bases with no gene match: 11. The CDR3 extends over 15 amino acids. This clonotype originated in an adult who received the AZD1222 COVID-19 vaccine. The gene calls are TRBV20-1 and TRBJ2-2; 8 nucleotides align to TRBD2. The specimen comprised peripheral blood, sampled 28 days after the second AZD1222 dose. Written as DNA, the CDR3 is TGCAGTGCTAGTCCCCCATGGACTAGCACGGGGGAGCTGTTTTTT. This encodes CSASPPWTSTGELFF.